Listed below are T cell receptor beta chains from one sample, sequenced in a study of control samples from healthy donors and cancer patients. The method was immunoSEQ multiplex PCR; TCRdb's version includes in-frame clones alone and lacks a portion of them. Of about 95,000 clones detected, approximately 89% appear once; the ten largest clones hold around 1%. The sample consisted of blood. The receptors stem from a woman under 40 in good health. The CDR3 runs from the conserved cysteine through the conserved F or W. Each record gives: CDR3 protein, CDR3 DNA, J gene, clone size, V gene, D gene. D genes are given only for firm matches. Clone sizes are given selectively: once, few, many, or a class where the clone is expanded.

cdr3_aa: CASSQLQGNQPQHF
cdr3_nt: TGCGCCAGCAGCCAACTACAGGGCAATCAGCCCCAGCATTTT
j_call: TRBJ1-5
clone_size: few
v_call: TRBV4-1
d_call: .

cdr3_aa: CASSEVRNYGYTF
cdr3_nt: TGCGCCAGCAGTGAAGTTAGAAACTATGGCTACACCTTC
j_call: TRBJ1-2
clone_size: .
v_call: TRBV10-2
d_call: .

cdr3_aa: CASSLRSGGGELFF
cdr3_nt: TGTGCCAGCAGCTTACGATCGGGAGGCGGGGAGCTGTTTTTT
j_call: TRBJ2-2
clone_size: .
v_call: TRBV7-2
d_call: TRBD2

cdr3_aa: CASSSRQGAQETQYF
cdr3_nt: TGCGCCAGCAGCTCTCGACAGGGGGCCCAAGAGACCCAGTACTTC
j_call: TRBJ2-5
clone_size: .
v_call: TRBV5-1
d_call: TRBD1

cdr3_aa: CASSRDRDRDYEQYF
cdr3_nt: TGTGCCAGCAGCCGTGACCGGGACAGGGACTACGAGCAGTACTTC
j_call: TRBJ2-7
clone_size: .
v_call: TRBV5-5
d_call: TRBD1

cdr3_aa: CASSFTTSGSREQYF
cdr3_nt: TGTGCCAGCAGCTTTACGACTAGCGGGAGCCGAGAGCAGTACTTC
j_call: TRBJ2-7
clone_size: .
v_call: TRBV5-6
d_call: TRBD2

cdr3_aa: CASSLDPLQPQHF
cdr3_nt: TGTGCCAGCAGCTTAGATCCGTTGCAGCCCCAGCATTTT
j_call: TRBJ1-5
clone_size: .
v_call: TRBV11-2
d_call: .

cdr3_aa: CASRPSGGHGNTIYF
cdr3_nt: TGTGCCAGCAGGCCCTCGGGGGGCCACGGAAACACCATATATTTT
j_call: TRBJ1-3
clone_size: .
v_call: TRBV6-5
d_call: .

cdr3_aa: CASSPGTLGPQHF
cdr3_nt: TGTGCCAGCAGTCCGGGCACTTTGGGGCCCCAGCATTTT
j_call: TRBJ1-5
clone_size: .
v_call: TRBV27
d_call: .

cdr3_aa: CASSSLVETQYF
cdr3_nt: TGCGCCAGCAGTTCGTTAGTAGAGACCCAGTACTTC
j_call: TRBJ2-5
clone_size: .
v_call: TRBV5-1
d_call: .

cdr3_aa: CASSQGTFSYEQYF
cdr3_nt: TGTGCCAGCAGCCAAGGGACATTCTCCTACGAGCAGTACTTC
j_call: TRBJ2-7
clone_size: .
v_call: TRBV3-1/TRBV3-2
d_call: .

cdr3_aa: CASSQDRGGNTEAFF
cdr3_nt: TGTGCCAGCAGCCAAGATCGGGGGGGGAACACTGAAGCTTTCTTT
j_call: TRBJ1-1
clone_size: .
v_call: TRBV14
d_call: .

cdr3_aa: CASSSNPGRELFF
cdr3_nt: TGTGCCAGCAGCTCGAACCCTGGACGGGAGCTGTTTTTT
j_call: TRBJ2-2
clone_size: .
v_call: TRBV5-4
d_call: .

cdr3_aa: CASGYLRNTIYF
cdr3_nt: TGTGCCAGCGGGTACCTCAGGAACACCATATATTTT
j_call: TRBJ1-3
clone_size: .
v_call: TRBV6-5
d_call: .

cdr3_aa: CASSQDLPGMVRAFF
cdr3_nt: TGTGCCAGCAGCCAAGATCTGCCAGGGATGGTACGAGCTTTCTTT
j_call: TRBJ1-1
clone_size: .
v_call: TRBV3-1/TRBV3-2
d_call: .

cdr3_aa: CASRGRLELAEAFF
cdr3_nt: TGTGCCAGCAGGGGACGGCTTGAATTGGCTGAAGCTTTCTTT
j_call: TRBJ1-1
clone_size: .
v_call: TRBV28
d_call: .

cdr3_aa: CASRQGGAYNSPLHF
cdr3_nt: TGTGCCAGCAGGCAGGGAGGCGCCTATAATTCACCCCTCCACTTT
j_call: TRBJ1-6
clone_size: few
v_call: TRBV3-1/TRBV3-2
d_call: .

cdr3_aa: CASSLGQGGSTEAFF
cdr3_nt: TGTGCCAGCTCACTGGGACAGGGAGGGAGCACTGAAGCTTTCTTT
j_call: TRBJ1-1
clone_size: few
v_call: TRBV18
d_call: TRBD1

cdr3_aa: CASSGITGGYGNTIYF
cdr3_nt: TGTGCCAGCAGCGGAATCACGGGGGGCTACGGAAACACCATATATTTT
j_call: TRBJ1-3
clone_size: .
v_call: TRBV9
d_call: .

cdr3_aa: CASSQQRTLGTEAFF
cdr3_nt: TGTGCCAGCAGCCAGCAACGGACCCTGGGCACTGAAGCTTTCTTT
j_call: TRBJ1-1
clone_size: once
v_call: TRBV11-2
d_call: .

cdr3_aa: CASSYQRLAVEQYF
cdr3_nt: TGTGCCAGCAGTTACCAGCGACTAGCGGTCGAGCAGTACTTC
j_call: TRBJ2-7
clone_size: .
v_call: TRBV6-5
d_call: TRBD2

cdr3_aa: CASSLGGHRPDGYTF
cdr3_nt: TGTGCCAGCAGCTTGGGGGGACACCGTCCGGATGGCTACACCTTC
j_call: TRBJ1-2
clone_size: .
v_call: TRBV5-4
d_call: .

cdr3_aa: CASSLLATDTQYF
cdr3_nt: TGTGCCAGCAGTTTGCTAGCGACAGATACGCAGTATTTT
j_call: TRBJ2-3
clone_size: .
v_call: TRBV27
d_call: .

cdr3_aa: CASSSRTSGSNEQFF
cdr3_nt: TGCGCCAGCAGCTCGCGGACTAGCGGGAGTAATGAGCAGTTCTTC
j_call: TRBJ2-1
clone_size: .
v_call: TRBV5-1
d_call: TRBD2

cdr3_aa: CASSPHRQGRSTEAFF
cdr3_nt: TGTGCCAGCAGCCCGCATCGACAGGGAAGGAGTACTGAAGCTTTCTTT
j_call: TRBJ1-1
clone_size: .
v_call: TRBV3-1/TRBV3-2
d_call: TRBD1

cdr3_aa: CASSPRIGTVDNYGYTF
cdr3_nt: TGTGCCAGCTCACCACGGATCGGGACAGTAGATAACTATGGCTACACCTTC
j_call: TRBJ1-2
clone_size: .
v_call: TRBV18
d_call: TRBD1

cdr3_aa: CASSVAGNTEAFF
cdr3_nt: TGTGCCAGCAGTGTTGCAGGGAACACTGAAGCTTTCTTT
j_call: TRBJ1-1
clone_size: .
v_call: TRBV2
d_call: .

cdr3_aa: CASSVHSNQPQHF
cdr3_nt: TGTGCCAGCAGTGTCCACAGCAATCAGCCCCAGCATTTT
j_call: TRBJ1-5
clone_size: few
v_call: TRBV2
d_call: .

cdr3_aa: CASNSRFNTGELFF
cdr3_nt: TGTGCCAGCAACAGCAGGTTCAACACCGGGGAGCTGTTTTTT
j_call: TRBJ2-2
clone_size: .
v_call: TRBV2
d_call: .

cdr3_aa: CASSLGNQPQHF
cdr3_nt: TGTGCCAGCAGCTTGGGTAATCAGCCCCAGCATTTT
j_call: TRBJ1-5
clone_size: .
v_call: TRBV7-8
d_call: .

cdr3_aa: CASIIREEKYTEAFF
cdr3_nt: TGTGCCAGCATCATTAGGGAAGAGAAATACACTGAAGCTTTCTTT
j_call: TRBJ1-1
clone_size: .
v_call: TRBV7-6
d_call: .

cdr3_aa: CASSGPPNSPLHF
cdr3_nt: TGTGCCAGCAGCGGTCCCCCCAATTCACCCCTCCACTTT
j_call: TRBJ1-6
clone_size: .
v_call: TRBV9
d_call: .

cdr3_aa: CASLAPGGQFF
cdr3_nt: TGTGCCAGCCTTGCCCCGGGAGGTCAGTTCTTC
j_call: TRBJ2-1
clone_size: .
v_call: TRBV28
d_call: TRBD2

cdr3_aa: CASSTPPRRFDGYTF
cdr3_nt: TGTGCCAGCAGCACCCCCCCGCGGCGGTTTGATGGCTACACCTTC
j_call: TRBJ1-2
clone_size: .
v_call: TRBV21-1
d_call: .

cdr3_aa: CATSDLGDRGNEQFF
cdr3_nt: TGTGCCACCAGTGATTTGGGGGACAGGGGCAATGAGCAGTTCTTC
j_call: TRBJ2-1
clone_size: once
v_call: TRBV24-1
d_call: TRBD1

cdr3_aa: CASSPGASETQYF
cdr3_nt: TGCGCCAGCAGTCCAGGGGCATCAGAGACCCAGTACTTC
j_call: TRBJ2-5
clone_size: .
v_call: TRBV10-1
d_call: .

cdr3_aa: CASSTGATGELFF
cdr3_nt: TGTGCCAGCAGTACAGGGGCCACCGGGGAGCTGTTTTTT
j_call: TRBJ2-2
clone_size: .
v_call: TRBV7-3
d_call: TRBD1

cdr3_aa: CASSLGTQSSYNEQFF
cdr3_nt: TGTGCCAGCAGCTTGGGGACCCAAAGCTCCTACAATGAGCAGTTCTTC
j_call: TRBJ2-1
clone_size: once
v_call: TRBV5-5
d_call: .

cdr3_aa: CASSLRTVQETQYF
cdr3_nt: TGTGCCAGCAGCTTGCGGACGGTCCAAGAGACCCAGTACTTC
j_call: TRBJ2-5
clone_size: .
v_call: TRBV5-6
d_call: .